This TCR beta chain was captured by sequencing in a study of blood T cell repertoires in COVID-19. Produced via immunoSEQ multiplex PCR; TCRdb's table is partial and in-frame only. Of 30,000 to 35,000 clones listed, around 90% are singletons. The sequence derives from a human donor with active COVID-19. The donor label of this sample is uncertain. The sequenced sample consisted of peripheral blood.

The CDR3 region is CASSVSGHWKETQYF. Here the CDR3 DNA reads TGTGCCAGCAGCGTCTCGGGACATTGGAAGGAGACCCAGTACTTC. The genes are TRBV9 and TRBJ2-5; perhaps TRBD1 as D (6 bases). This CDR3 has 15 amino acids. The V and J ends lost 2 bases and 5 bases respectively, with 16 bases between them. Germline V gene data show CDR1 as SGDLS and CDR2 as YYNGEE.